Described below is a single T cell receptor beta chain sequence and its context. The antigen it binds to is not known. Per-base quality was not reported, and no clone a single base away is much larger than it. The data originate from a study of T cell repertoires in cytomegalovirus infection (dated by TCRdb to between 2017 and 2020). About the study as a whole: Alongside well-studied HLA-B-restricted epitopes, the peptide stimulations were aimed at recently identified HLA-C-restricted CMV epitopes, whose presentation resists viral immunomodulation. Because public TCR beta signatures pointed to carriage of CMV infection together with the matching HLA type, the HLA type of each donor mattered for the analysis.

Broad study findings and their caveats: The ex vivo response was dominated by HLA-C-restricted CMV-specific TCR beta clonotypes, and the single most frequent clonotype in two of eight donors was supplied by these HLA-C-restricted clonotypes. Cumulative frequency of public TCR beta family members discriminated carriers of CMV infection plus the relevant HLA type in this cohort and an independent roughly 320-donor cohort.

Sequencing took place on an Illumina HiSeq 1500. TCRdb reprocessed the public reads (quality trimming at Q25 with fastp, clone calling with MiXCR) and kept in-frame beta chains. For every CDR3 protein sequence, its rows merge into one entry that carries the most common genes and DNA. A total of about 770,000 distinct CDR3 sequences appear in this sample, 29% of them only once. Of the sample, around 13% falls within the top ten clones. What this sample's treatment or condition label stands for: in vitro stimulation with specific CMV peptide epitopes to enrich CMV-specific T cells. Its CDR3 holds 15 amino acids, cysteine through phenylalanine. Left in the record is the CDR3 DNA by itself, 45 bases read in frame from the first base. The V end loses 2 bases and the J end loses 3 bases, and a stretch of 12 bases separates them. Per the germline V gene (reference sequence), LNHDA is the CDR1 and SQIVND is the CDR2.

The sequence joins TRBV19 to TRBJ2-3; TRBD2 is a possible D gene, resting on 5 matching bases. The TCR comes from a human donor in good health (CMV status not recorded). Some clones in this sample may be carry-over from other donors' samples. The material sequenced was cultured CD8+ T cells from PBMCs, taken from culture after CMV antigen stimulation. The CDR3 corresponds to CASSIPGMGTDTQYF. The DNA is as follows: TGTGCCAGTAGTATACCGGGGATGGGGACAGATACGCAGTATTTT.